This T cell receptor (beta chain) was profiled in a study of regulatory T cells in long-lasting Graves disease. Germline CDR1 is LGHNA and CDR2 is YSLEER. Trimming took off 0 bases at V and 6 bases at J, with 14 bases between the two ends. The CDR3 runs 15 residues. Whole-study findings and limits: The study found persistent patients shared more public clonotypes (roughly 2,600) than new patients (over 900). Persistent Graves' cases showed lower TCR diversity than newly diagnosed cases. Because few samples were included, accuracy may have been lower. Persistent disease exhibited a predilection for TRBV28, TRBJ1-2 and TRBJ2-5.

Time point of the sample: persistent/refractory GD, antithyroid drugs over 5 years with positive TRAb. Following extraction of RNA from PBMCs, that RNA was used to make the TCR library. Libraries of TCR beta came from iRepertoire HTBI primers plus Arm-PCR of CDR3 regions. TCRdb recomputed calls from the multiplex PCR reads with MiXCR, one row per CDR3 protein. The data hold fewer than 600,000 distinct CDR3 sequences, with less than 25% observed a single time. A remark on this clonotype: Its specificity is unknown.

Material: peripheral blood mononuclear cells (PBMCs), obtained when the disease was refractory, from a patient treated with antithyroid drugs. The TCR comes from a female donor with Graves disease. The genes are TRBV4-3 and TRBJ1-1; the D is unclear. CDR3 amino acids: CASSQDWERDPEAFF. Here the CDR3 DNA reads TGCGCCAGCAGCCAAGATTGGGAACGAGATCCTGAAGCTTTCTTT.